This is a list of T cell receptor beta chains from one sample in a study of shared clonotypes between healthy human individuals. Generated by immunoSEQ multiplex PCR, the TCRdb table keeps only in-frame clones and is missing some. The sample has around 720,000 clones, about 80% seen once. Sequencing input: memory CD4+ T cells sorted from blood. Receptor source: a woman in her twenties or thirties in good health. The CDR3 runs from the conserved cysteine through the conserved F or W. D genes are given only for firm matches. A clone size is listed for some rows: how often the clone was seen (once, few, many), or a class if it is expanded.

D: .; size: .; V: TRBV15; J: TRBJ1-5; CDR3: CATRPGEGNQPQHF; DNA: TGTGCCACCAGGCCGGGGGAGGGCAATCAGCCCCAGCATTTT
D: .; size: .; V: TRBV19; J: TRBJ2-7; CDR3: CASSTIQGTPYEQYF; DNA: TGTGCCAGTAGTACCATACAGGGGACTCCTTACGAGCAGTACTTC
D: TRBD1; size: .; V: TRBV13; J: TRBJ1-4; CDR3: CASSPRQGVSTNEKLFF; DNA: TGTGCCAGCAGCCCTCGACAGGGAGTGTCAACTAATGAAAAACTGTTTTTT
D: .; size: .; V: TRBV25-1; J: TRBJ2-7; CDR3: CASSPDDTSYEQYF; DNA: TGTGCCAGCAGTCCTGACGATACTTCCTACGAGCAGTACTTC
D: TRBD1; size: .; V: TRBV7-2; J: TRBJ2-3; CDR3: CASRPRQGPDTQYF; DNA: TGTGCCAGCAGACCTAGACAGGGTCCAGATACGCAGTATTTT
D: TRBD1; size: .; V: TRBV30; J: TRBJ1-3; CDR3: CAWSGFAGGGNTIYF; DNA: TGTGCCTGGAGTGGCTTTGCAGGGGGTGGAAACACCATATATTTT
D: TRBD2; size: .; V: TRBV6-1; J: TRBJ2-7; CDR3: CASRLAGGSYEQYF; DNA: TGTGCCAGCAGATTAGCGGGGGGCTCCTACGAGCAGTACTTC
D: .; size: .; V: TRBV11-2; J: TRBJ2-7; CDR3: CASSLGVSRNEQYF; DNA: TGTGCCAGCAGCTTGGGGGTTTCCCGGAACGAGCAGTACTTC
D: TRBD1; size: .; V: TRBV5-1; J: TRBJ2-2; CDR3: CASSPTGQGTSGELFF; DNA: TGCGCCAGCAGCCCCACAGGACAGGGGACTTCGGGGGAGCTGTTTTTT
D: .; size: .; V: TRBV28; J: TRBJ1-2; CDR3: CASSYLGQSYGYTF; DNA: TGTGCCAGCAGTTACCTCGGACAGTCCTATGGCTACACCTTC
D: TRBD1; size: .; V: TRBV5-1; J: TRBJ2-3; CDR3: CASSLWGQADTQYF; DNA: TGCGCCAGCAGCTTGTGGGGACAGGCAGATACGCAGTATTTT
D: .; size: .; V: TRBV28; J: TRBJ2-5; CDR3: CASSFSGAQETQYF; DNA: TGTGCCAGCAGTTTCTCAGGGGCCCAAGAGACCCAGTACTTC
D: .; size: .; V: TRBV4-1; J: TRBJ1-4; CDR3: CASSQDGANEKLFF; DNA: TGCGCCAGCAGCCAAGACGGAGCCAATGAAAAACTGTTTTTT
D: TRBD2; size: few; V: TRBV2; J: TRBJ2-1; CDR3: CASSERETYNEQFF; DNA: TGTGCCAGCAGTGAGCGGGAGACCTACAATGAGCAGTTCTTC
D: .; size: .; V: TRBV27; J: TRBJ2-5; CDR3: CASRITAGETQYF; DNA: TGTGCCAGCAGGATCACAGCAGGCGAGACCCAGTACTTC
D: TRBD1; size: .; V: TRBV13; J: TRBJ1-2; CDR3: CASSLRDRSLYGYTF; DNA: TGTGCCAGCAGCCTCCGGGACAGAAGCTTATATGGCTACACCTTC
D: TRBD2; size: .; V: TRBV11-3; J: TRBJ2-7; CDR3: CASSWTSGSYEQYF; DNA: TGTGCCAGCAGCTGGACTAGCGGGAGCTACGAGCAGTACTTC
D: TRBD1; size: .; V: TRBV7-2; J: TRBJ2-7; CDR3: CASSKQRGQSYEQYF; DNA: TGTGCCAGCAGCAAACAGAGGGGGCAATCCTACGAGCAGTACTTC
D: .; size: .; V: TRBV5-1; J: TRBJ2-1; CDR3: CASSTTDKYNEQFF; DNA: TGCGCCAGCAGCACGACAGATAAATACAATGAGCAGTTCTTC
D: TRBD2; size: .; V: TRBV7-8; J: TRBJ2-5; CDR3: CASSRRGLAGGETQYF; DNA: TGTGCCAGCAGCCGGCGGGGACTAGCGGGAGGAGAGACCCAGTACTTC
D: .; size: .; V: TRBV6-5; J: TRBJ2-2; CDR3: CASRPQARTGELFF; DNA: TGTGCCAGCAGACCACAGGCGCGAACCGGGGAGCTGTTTTTT
D: .; size: .; V: TRBV10-2; J: TRBJ1-5; CDR3: CASGAWGTNQPQHF; DNA: TGCGCCAGCGGGGCTTGGGGGACGAATCAGCCCCAGCATTTT
D: .; size: .; V: TRBV28; J: TRBJ2-2; CDR3: CASGLWGGELFF; DNA: TGTGCCAGCGGACTATGGGGCGGGGAGCTGTTTTTT
D: .; size: .; V: TRBV9; J: TRBJ1-2; CDR3: CASSVSRTYGYTF; DNA: TGTGCCAGCAGCGTGAGCAGAACCTATGGCTACACCTTC
D: .; size: .; V: TRBV30; J: TRBJ2-2; CDR3: CAWTLHITGELFF; DNA: TGTGCCTGGACACTACACATCACCGGGGAGCTGTTTTTT
D: TRBD2; size: .; V: TRBV27; J: TRBJ2-1; CDR3: CASSSWTSGINEQFF; DNA: TGTGCCAGCAGTTCCTGGACTAGCGGGATCAATGAGCAGTTCTTC
D: .; size: once; V: TRBV15; J: TRBJ2-3; CDR3: CATSRDGGRGDTQYF; DNA: TGTGCCACCAGCAGAGATGGTGGGCGGGGTGATACGCAGTATTTT
D: .; size: .; V: TRBV6-1; J: TRBJ1-1; CDR3: CAIAASRGNAEAFF; DNA: TGTGCCATTGCGGCTTCTCGGGGGAACGCTGAAGCTTTCTTT
D: TRBD2; size: many; V: TRBV10-3; J: TRBJ2-7; CDR3: CAISDPGTSSYEQYF; DNA: TGTGCCATCAGTGATCCCGGGACTAGCTCCTACGAGCAGTACTTC
D: TRBD1; size: .; V: TRBV28; J: TRBJ1-1; CDR3: CATLDRGRFNTEAFF; DNA: TGTGCCACACTGGACAGGGGGCGATTTAACACTGAAGCTTTCTTT
D: .; size: few; V: TRBV4-1; J: TRBJ1-5; CDR3: CASSQDPVQPQHF; DNA: TGCGCCAGCAGCCAAGATCCGGTTCAGCCCCAGCATTTT
D: .; size: .; V: TRBV5-1; J: TRBJ1-3; CDR3: CASSPGHGRENTIYF; DNA: TGCGCCAGCAGCCCGGGCCACGGAAGGGAAAACACCATATATTTT
D: .; size: .; V: TRBV7-2; J: TRBJ2-5; CDR3: CASSLVKGTGAQYF; DNA: TGTGCCAGCAGCTTAGTTAAGGGTACCGGGGCCCAGTACTTC
D: TRBD1; size: .; V: TRBV27; J: TRBJ1-2; CDR3: CASSFQGAGGYTF; DNA: TGTGCCAGCAGTTTTCAGGGGGCGGGTGGCTACACCTTC
D: .; size: .; V: TRBV6-1; J: TRBJ2-3; CDR3: CASRLAERSTDTQYF; DNA: TGTGCCAGCAGATTAGCAGAGCGTAGCACAGATACGCAGTATTTT
D: .; size: .; V: TRBV6-1; J: TRBJ2-5; CDR3: CASSEVEGGTQYF; DNA: TGTGCCAGCAGTGAAGTCGAGGGAGGGACCCAGTACTTC
D: .; size: few; V: TRBV6-5; J: TRBJ1-5; CDR3: CASSASGLVGQPQHF; DNA: TGTGCCAGCAGCGCATCGGGCCTGGTAGGTCAGCCCCAGCATTTT
D: .; size: .; V: TRBV19; J: TRBJ1-1; CDR3: CASSSTRRANTEAFF; DNA: TGTGCCAGTAGTTCTACGCGAAGGGCGAACACTGAAGCTTTCTTT
D: .; size: .; V: TRBV2; J: TRBJ2-5; CDR3: CASSEGSRTQYF; DNA: TGTGCCAGCAGTGAAGGTTCGAGGACCCAGTACTTC
D: .; size: .; V: TRBV5-6; J: TRBJ2-7; CDR3: CASSFLGGDYEQYF; DNA: TGTGCCAGCAGCTTTCTCGGAGGGGACTACGAGCAGTACTTC
D: TRBD1; size: medium-sized; V: TRBV5-1; J: TRBJ1-4; CDR3: CASSPGQNRGGDEKLFF; DNA: TGCGCCAGCAGCCCCGGACAAAACAGGGGGGGTGATGAAAAACTGTTTTTT
D: TRBD1; size: many; V: TRBV25-1; J: TRBJ2-1; CDR3: CASSRDRGYNEQFF; DNA: TGTGCCAGCAGTAGGGACAGGGGCTACAATGAGCAGTTCTTC
D: .; size: .; V: TRBV11-2; J: TRBJ2-1; CDR3: CASRSLRTANEQFF; DNA: TGTGCCAGCAGATCCCTACGGACGGCCAATGAGCAGTTCTTC
D: .; size: .; V: TRBV19; J: TRBJ1-2; CDR3: CASSIFGSLSTGYTF; DNA: TGTGCCAGTAGTATATTCGGGAGCCTATCTACGGGCTACACCTTC
D: .; size: few; V: TRBV5-1; J: TRBJ2-2; CDR3: CASSLGRVVGELFF; DNA: TGCGCCAGCAGCTTGGGCAGGGTAGTCGGGGAGCTGTTTTTT
D: .; size: .; V: TRBV7-9; J: TRBJ1-1; CDR3: CASSLARDGYPAFF; DNA: TGTGCCAGCAGCTTAGCCCGGGACGGATACCCGGCTTTCTTT
D: .; size: .; V: TRBV7-7; J: TRBJ2-7; CDR3: CASSLRLGVVYEQYF; DNA: TGTGCCAGCAGCTTGAGACTAGGGGTGGTGTACGAGCAGTACTTC
D: .; size: .; V: TRBV9; J: TRBJ1-3; CDR3: CASSISVGVGSGNTIYF; DNA: TGTGCCAGCAGCATAAGCGTAGGTGTCGGCTCTGGAAACACCATATATTTT
D: TRBD1; size: .; V: TRBV7-2; J: TRBJ2-7; CDR3: CASSLVAGGSYEQYF; DNA: TGTGCCAGCAGCTTAGTGGCAGGGGGTTCCTACGAGCAGTACTTC
D: .; size: .; V: TRBV5-1; J: TRBJ2-1; CDR3: CASSQDSSSYNEQFF; DNA: TGCGCCAGCAGCCAAGACAGTTCCTCCTACAATGAGCAGTTCTTC
D: .; size: .; V: TRBV10-1; J: TRBJ2-5; CDR3: CASSESKTIPEETQYF; DNA: TGCGCCAGCAGTGAGTCGAAAACTATACCCGAAGAGACCCAGTACTTC
D: TRBD2; size: few; V: TRBV30; J: TRBJ2-3; CDR3: CAWSVRGGDTQYF; DNA: TGTGCCTGGAGTGTACGGGGGGGCGATACGCAGTATTTT
D: .; size: .; V: TRBV29-1; J: TRBJ2-7; CDR3: CSVGYRDFSYEQYF; DNA: TGCAGCGTTGGATACCGGGACTTCTCCTACGAGCAGTACTTC
D: .; size: .; V: TRBV6-5; J: TRBJ2-7; CDR3: CASSYSQGSYEQYF; DNA: TGTGCCAGCAGTTACTCACAGGGAAGCTACGAGCAGTACTTC
D: .; size: once; V: TRBV16; J: TRBJ2-7; CDR3: CASSRTTYEQYF; DNA: TGTGCCAGCAGCCGGACTACCTACGAGCAGTACTTC
D: TRBD1; size: .; V: TRBV5-4; J: TRBJ1-2; CDR3: CASSQDRVYGYTF; DNA: TGTGCCAGCAGCCAGGACAGGGTCTATGGCTACACCTTC